The 30 T cell receptor beta chains below were found in one sample sequenced in a study of blood T cell repertoires in COVID-19. Some clones are missing from TCRdb's copy, which holds only in-frame ones; the method was immunoSEQ multiplex PCR. The sample carries fewer than 300,000 clones, 88% recorded once. The sample taken for sequencing was peripheral blood. The receptors shown here come from a man in his fifties or sixties who had recovered from COVID-19.

This clone has only a few counts. This chain joins TRBV3-1 (or the pseudogene TRBV3-2) and TRBJ2-1; 10 bases line up with TRBD2. With 5 bases clipped from V and 0 bases from J, the junction kept 4 bases outside the gene matches. The CDR3 runs 16 residues. CDR1 is LGHDT and CDR2 is YNNKEL in the germline V gene (reference sequence). The CDR3 nucleotides read TGTGCCAGCAGCAATAGCGGGGGGCTCTCCTACAATGAGCAGTTCTTC. Amino acid sequence: CASSNSGGLSYNEQFF.

This clone came up once. CDR3 DNA: TGTGCCAGCAGGGGCCCTCGTCGCAATGAGCAGTTCTTC. Amino acids: CASRGPRRNEQFF. V is TRBV12-3 or TRBV12-4 and J is TRBJ2-1; D unclear. V shed 6 bases and J shed 6 bases, with 12 bases lying between them. This CDR3 is built from 13 residues.

The J gene is TRBJ1-2, the V gene TRBV3-1 (or the pseudogene TRBV3-2); 7 bases agree with TRBD1. J was trimmed by 4 bases and V by 1 base; bases with no gene match: 12. Germline CDR1 reads LGHDT; CDR2 reads YNNKEL (reference sequence). The CDR3 runs to 17 residues. The CDR3 spells CASSQVIRDSSFYGYTF. The CDR3, as DNA: TGTGCCAGCAGCCAAGTTATACGGGACAGCTCATTCTATGGCTACACCTTC.

This clone was counted only a few times. V is TRBV7-9 and J is TRBJ2-1; D unresolved. The CDR3 length is 12 residues. Deletions cut 0 bases from V and 7 bases from J, with 4 bases between. Germline assignment: CDR1 SEHNR and CDR2 FQNEAQ (reference sequence). CDR3 loop: CASSLASNEQFF. The CDR3 DNA reads as TGTGCCAGCAGCTTAGCGAGTAATGAGCAGTTCTTC.

This chain connects TRBV5-1 to TRBJ2-1; a possible D gene is TRBD2 (6 bases). In germline, CDR1 is SGHRS, CDR2 YFSETQ. The V end lost 3 bases, the J end lost 3 bases, and 13 bases lay between the germline ends. CDR3 length: 15 amino acids. CDR3 in amino acids: CASSSDGGFYNEQFF. The CDR3 nucleotides are TGCGCCAGCAGCTCGGACGGGGGATTCTACAATGAGCAGTTCTTC.

This chain connects TRBV6-5 to TRBJ1-2, with TRBD1 matching 8 bases. The CDR3 extends over 15 amino acids. V dropped 0 bases and J dropped 7; count of bases not matched to a gene: 7. In germline, CDR1 is MNHEY, CDR2 SVGAGI. DNA of the CDR3: TGTGCCAGCAGTTACTCGACGCAGGGGGCCGCTGGCTACACCTTC. Protein: CASSYSTQGAAGYTF.

The chain joins TRBV19 to TRBJ2-2; 11 nucleotides agree with TRBD2. V shed 7 bases and J 0 bases; nucleotides not matched to a gene: 4. This CDR3 is 16 amino acids long. CDR1 is LNHDA, CDR2 SQIVND, per germline (reference sequence). The CDR3 region is CASNLAGGPNTGELFF. The CDR3 DNA reads TGTGCCAGTAACCTAGCGGGGGGACCGAACACCGGGGAGCTGTTTTTT.

The chain has TRBV5-6 and TRBJ1-1, with TRBD1 matching over 7 bases. The CDR3 is made up of 16 amino acids. V dropped 3 bases and J dropped 0; count of bases not matched to a gene: 8. The germline V gene has CDR1 SGHDT and CDR2 YYEEEE. CDR3 protein: CASSSLGQTLNTEAFF. The CDR3 nucleotides read TGTGCCAGCAGCTCGCTGGGACAGACACTGAACACTGAAGCTTTCTTT.

The J gene is TRBJ1-4, the V gene TRBV5-1, with 8 positions matching TRBD1. Per germline, CDR1 SGHRS and CDR2 YFSETQ. The CDR3 extends over 14 amino acids. The J segment lost 4 bases and the V segment lost 4 bases, leaving 3 bases of the junction unmatched. DNA for the CDR3: TGCGCCAGCAGCCGGGGACAGGTTAATGAAAAACTGTTTTTT. Its protein is CASSRGQVNEKLFF. The entire variable domain, with the rest obtained from reference TRBV5-1 and TRBJ1-4, is as follows: KAGVTQTPRYLIKTRGQQVTLSCSPISGHRSVSWYQQTPGQGLQFLFEYFSETQRNKGNFPGRFSGRQFSNSRSEMNVSTLELGDSALYLCASSRGQVNEKLFFGSGTQLSVL.

J is TRBJ2-7 and V is TRBV4-2, with TRBD1 matching over 11 bases. V gave up 1 base and J gave up 3 bases; unmatched junction bases: 5. The CDR3 spans 16 residues. Germline CDR1 and CDR2: LGHNA and YNFKEQ. This CDR3 reads CASSQAGDRGSYEQYF. The CDR3 bases are TGTGCCAGCAGCCAAGCGGGGGACAGGGGGAGCTACGAGCAGTACTTC.

V is TRBV30 and J is TRBJ2-2; 8 bases align to TRBD2. Germline assignment: CDR1 GTSNPN and CDR2 SVGIG (reference sequence). V shed 4 bases and J 6 bases; nucleotides not matched to a gene: 13. The CDR3 runs 16 residues. The CDR3 DNA sequence: TGTGCCTGGAAGAGCGTGGGCTACGGGAGGGCCGGGGAGCTGTTTTTT. Translation gives CAWKSVGYGRAGELFF.

The rearrangement uses TRBV5-1 and TRBJ2-5; D gene ambiguous. V lost 0 bases and J 9 bases, leaving 12 bases between the germline ends. The CDR3 extends over 13 amino acids. Germline CDR1 and CDR2: SGHRS and YFSETQ. In DNA form, the CDR3 reads TGCGCCAGCAGCTTGGACCTCAAATCGGCCCAGTACTTC. Translation gives CASSLDLKSAQYF.

This sequence joins TRBV7-9 and TRBJ1-4; D is undetermined. Trimming stripped 7 bases from V and 8 bases from J, with 20 bases between. CDR1 and CDR2 from the germline V gene are SEHNR and FQNEAQ (reference sequence). This CDR3 region has 15 residues. The CDR3 sequence: CASTFLGVRGEKLFF. The CDR3 DNA is TGTGCCAGCACGTTCCTCGGGGTGAGAGGGGAAAAACTGTTTTTT.

This chain uses TRBV21-1 with TRBJ2-2; the table's D call of TRBD1 was not tested on the DNA. TRBV21-1 is a known pseudogene. The CDR3 is 18 amino acids. The CDR3: CASTAQRDSRRNTGELFF. The CDR3 DNA reads as TGTGCCAGTACTGCCCAACGGGACAGCCGCAGGAACACCGGGGAGCTGTTTTTT.

The CDR3 spells CASRTLWTSGNQYQETQYF. The CDR3 DNA follows: TGTGCCAGCAGAACCCTTTGGACTAGCGGGAACCAGTACCAAGAGACCCAGTACTTC. This chain links TRBV7-9 with TRBJ2-5, with 12 nucleotides matching TRBD2. V was pared by 6 bases and J by 0 bases, with 14 bases of the junction left unmatched. The germline gives CDR1 SEHNR, CDR2 FQNEAQ (reference sequence). The CDR3 is 19 residues long. Full variable domain (rest looked up from reference TRBV7-9 and TRBJ2-5): DTGVSQNPRHKITKRGQNVTFRCDPISEHNRLYWYRQTLGQGPEFLTYFQNEAQLEKSRLLSDRFSAERPKGSFSTLEIQRTEQGDSAMYLCASRTLWTSGNQYQETQYFGPGTRLLVL.

The rearrangement links TRBV7-9 to TRBJ1-6; TRBD1 matches at 9 bases. J gave up 10 bases and V 5 bases, and 6 bases lay outside the gene matches. CDR3 length: 14 residues. From germline, CDR1 is SEHNR and CDR2 FQNEAQ (reference sequence). CDR3 nucleotide sequence: TGTGCCAGCAGCCCGGACAGGGGAGGGTCACCCCTCCACTTT. It translates to CASSPDRGGSPLHF.

With regard to this clone: The same CDR3 also results from other DNA sequences found in this sample. The chain combines TRBV27 with TRBJ1-6; D unresolved. Trimming stripped 4 bases from V and 10 bases from J, with 11 bases between. This CDR3 comprises 13 residues. The germline CDR1 and CDR2 sequences are MNHEY and SMNVEV (reference sequence). CDR3 sequence reads: CASSSRTGSPLHF. CDR3 DNA: TGTGCCAGCAGTTCCCGGACGGGGTCACCCCTCCACTTT.

The genes are TRBV5-6 and TRBJ2-2; tentatively, D is TRBD1 (6 bases). In germline, CDR1 is SGHDT, CDR2 YYEEEE. V lost 4 bases and J 6 bases, leaving 22 bases between the germline ends. The CDR3 is 17 amino acids. The CDR3 nucleotides read TGTGCCAGCAGCCCAGGGTCAGGGGTAGTCCGGTCCGGGGAGCTGTTTTTT. Translated, it gives CASSPGSGVVRSGELFF.

In its sample, this clone was seen once. The chain links TRBV5-1 to TRBJ1-3, with D possibly being TRBD1 (6 bases). Germline CDR1 SGHRS, CDR2 YFSETQ. Trimming cost V 4 bases and J 3 bases, with 14 bases left between them. This CDR3 comprises 15 residues. DNA for the CDR3: TGCGCCAGCAGCCTGGACAGTTTTTATGGAAACACCATATATTTT. Amino acids: CASSLDSFYGNTIYF.

Notes on this clone: This CDR3 is also generated by other DNA sequences in the sample. J is TRBJ2-7 and V is TRBV6-5; TRBD2 might be the D (5 bases). The V end was cut by 6 bases, the J end by 0 bases, with 6 bases between. Germline V gene lookup returns CDR1 MNHEY and CDR2 SVGAGI. The CDR3 is 12 residues long. CDR3 sequence: CASRRDSYEQYF. The CDR3 DNA is TGTGCCAGCAGGAGGGACTCCTACGAGCAGTACTTC.

The V and J genes are TRBV6-2 or TRBV6-3 and TRBJ1-4, with TRBD1 matching 7 bases. Germline CDR1 and CDR2: MNHEY and SVGEGT. The CDR3 runs to 12 residues. V dropped 5 bases and J dropped 8; count of bases not matched to a gene: 2. The CDR3 loop reads CASSQTGEKLFF. Here the CDR3 DNA reads TGTGCCAGCAGTCAGACAGGGGAAAAACTGTTTTTT.

The J gene is TRBJ2-1, the V gene TRBV15; 7 nucleotides line up with TRBD1. Germline V lookup: CDR1 LNHNV, CDR2 YYDKDF (reference sequence). The CDR3 extends over 14 amino acids. Trimming removed 3 bases from V and 7 bases from J; junction bases left unmatched: 6. The CDR3 DNA follows: TGTGCCACCAGCAGGTTGGGACAGCAGAATGAGCAGTTCTTC. It specifies CATSRLGQQNEQFF.

This clone occurred a few times. Other nucleotide sequences in the sample specify the same CDR3. The chain links TRBV5-4 to TRBJ2-7; 11 nucleotides align to TRBD1. This CDR3 contains 15 residues. Germline CDR1 is SGHNT and CDR2 is YYREEE (reference sequence). Unmatched junction bases numbered 5, after V lost 2 bases and J lost 4 bases. As DNA, the CDR3 is TGTGCCAGCAGCTTTCGGGACAGGGGGTCTTACGAGCAGTACTTC. It codes for CASSFRDRGSYEQYF.

The chain combines TRBV10-3 with TRBJ2-3, with 8 bases lining up with TRBD2. V lost 4 bases, J lost 0 bases, and 3 bases stayed unmatched. The CDR3 is 15 residues long. CDR1 is ENHRY and CDR2 is SYGVKD in the germline V gene. CDR3 amino acids: CAISVAGGSTDTQYF. The CDR3 bases are TGTGCCATCAGTGTTGCGGGGGGTAGCACAGATACGCAGTATTTT.

The rearrangement links TRBV6-5 to TRBJ2-2; possible D gene TRBD1, 6 bases. V gave up 6 bases and J gave up 4 bases, with 15 bases separating them. The CDR3 has 15 amino acids. The V gene's germline CDR1 is MNHEY and CDR2 SVGAGI. The CDR3 here is CASSLTGRVTGELFF. CDR3 nucleotide sequence: TGTGCCAGCAGCCTGACAGGACGGGTCACCGGGGAGCTGTTTTTT.

This chain joins TRBV11-2 and TRBJ1-4; 11 bases map to TRBD1. The germline CDR1 and CDR2 sequences are SGHAT and FQNNGV. This CDR3 has 15 residues. The J segment lost 8 bases and the V segment lost 5 bases, leaving 7 bases of the junction unmatched. The CDR3 bases are TGTGCCAGCAGCCAGATCGGGACAGGGGGAGAAAAACTGTTTTTT. Protein product: CASSQIGTGGEKLFF. Together with reference TRBV11-2 and TRBJ1-4, the CDR3 gives the full variable domain: EAGVAQSPRYKIIEKRQSVAFWCNPISGHATLYWYQQILGQGPKLLIQFQNNGVVDDSQLPKDRFSAERLKGVDSTLKIQPAKLEDSAVYLCASSQIGTGGEKLFFGSGTQLSVL.

Of note for this clone: Distinct nucleotide sequences in the sample also encode this CDR3. The CDR3 protein is CASSLAGNSNQPQHF. The DNA for the CDR3 is TGCGCCAGCAGCTTGGCGGGGAATAGCAATCAGCCCCAGCATTTT. V is TRBV5-1 and J is TRBJ1-5; D remains unclear. Trimming pared 0 bases from V and 0 bases from J, leaving 7 bases between. CDR3 length equals 15 residues. The germline CDR1 and CDR2 sequences are SGHRS and YFSETQ.

This chain joins TRBV5-1 and TRBJ2-6; 7 positions agree with TRBD2. Germline-derived CDR1 and CDR2 are SGHRS and YFSETQ. V lost 2 bases, J lost 1 base, and 6 bases stayed unmatched. The CDR3 runs 17 residues. Here the CDR3 DNA reads TGCGCCAGCAGCTTACGGGAGGTGCAATCTGGGGCCAACGTCCTGACTTTC. The encoded protein is CASSLREVQSGANVLTF.

This clone was seen only a few times. This chain joins TRBV5-4 and TRBJ1-5; a possible D gene is TRBD1 (6 bases). V was shortened by 2 bases and J by 7 bases, with 7 bases between the two germline ends. CDR1 is SGHNT and CDR2 is YYREEE in the germline V gene (reference sequence). The CDR3 spans 12 residues. CDR3 sequence reads: CASSFQGQPQHF. The CDR3 DNA reads as TGTGCCAGCAGCTTTCAGGGGCAGCCCCAGCATTTT.

The rearrangement links TRBV15 to TRBJ2-5; D may be TRBD1 (5 bases). The CDR3 consists of 14 residues. The germline V gene has CDR1 LNHNV and CDR2 YYDKDF (reference sequence). Trimming stripped 5 bases from V and 1 base from J, with 11 bases between. For the CDR3, the DNA is TGTGCCACCAGCTTGACAGCCGTCCAAGAGACCCAGTACTTC. Protein product: CATSLTAVQETQYF.